The entry below describes one T cell receptor beta chain. Its target is unknown. Germline V gives CDR1 SGHTA, CDR2 FQGNSA. The V gene lost 7 bases and the J gene lost 7 bases, with 20 bases spanning the gap. The CDR3 has 15 residues. The primer mix had 60 Vbeta and 13 Jbeta primers. Clones were read by immunoSEQ multiplex PCR, and TCRdb kept only the in-frame ones, dropping some. This sample has 140,000 to 150,000 clones, with less than 85% found just once. The data derive from a study of cytomegalovirus exposure and HLA in healthy donors. Study-level findings and limits: A later analysis associated some 16,000 TCR beta sequences with HLA alleles at a 0.05 false discovery rate. Highly shared sequence variants in one cluster were likely a sequencing artifact. Later analysis suggested most CMV-associated TCR beta chains were HLA-restricted. A missense variant in DCLRE1C was later tied to TCR beta V- and J-gene trimming.

The J gene is TRBJ2-1, the V gene TRBV7-2, with a tentative D call TRBD2 (6 bases). The receptor's source is a woman aged 55-70 years in good health and CMV-seropositive. Sample: PBMCs. The CDR3 reads CASTMWAGAGNEQFF. The CDR3 region has the DNA TGTGCCAGCACCATGTGGGCGGGTGCGGGGAATGAGCAGTTCTTC. The whole variable domain, remainder taken from reference TRBV7-2 and TRBJ2-1, is GAGVSQSPSNKVTEKGKDVELRCDPISGHTALYWYRQSLGQGLEFLIYFQGNSAPDKSGLPSDRFSAERTGGSVSTLTIQRTQQEDSAVYLCASTMWAGAGNEQFFGPGTRLTVL.